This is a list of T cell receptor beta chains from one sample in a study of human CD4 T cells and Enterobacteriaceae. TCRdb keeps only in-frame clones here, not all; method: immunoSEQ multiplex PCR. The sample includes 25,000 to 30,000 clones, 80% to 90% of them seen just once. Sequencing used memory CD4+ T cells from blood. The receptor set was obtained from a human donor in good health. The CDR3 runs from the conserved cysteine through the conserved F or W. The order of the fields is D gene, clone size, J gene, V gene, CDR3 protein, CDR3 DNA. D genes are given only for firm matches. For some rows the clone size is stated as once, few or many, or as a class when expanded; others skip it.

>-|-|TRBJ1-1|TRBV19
CASSIWLGRENTEAFF
TGTGCCAGTAGTATTTGGTTAGGACGGGAGAACACTGAAGCTTTCTTT
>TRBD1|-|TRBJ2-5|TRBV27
CASSFDRGQETQYF
TGTGCCAGCAGTTTTGACAGGGGCCAAGAGACCCAGTACTTC
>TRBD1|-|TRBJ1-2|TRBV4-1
CASSPQGGPGQGSGYTF
TGCGCCAGCAGCCCCCAAGGGGGTCCAGGACAGGGTAGCGGCTACACCTTC
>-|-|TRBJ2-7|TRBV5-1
CASSRSGSSYEQYF
TGCGCCAGCAGTCGGTCGGGGAGCTCCTACGAGCAGTACTTC
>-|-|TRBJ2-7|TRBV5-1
CASSLAGRSYEQYF
TGCGCCAGCAGCTTGGCGGGGCGTTCCTACGAGCAGTACTTC
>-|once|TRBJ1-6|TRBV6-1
CASFGTPLHF
TGTGCCAGCTTCGGGACACCCCTCCACTTT
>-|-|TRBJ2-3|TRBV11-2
CASSLVGGTQYF
TGTGCCAGCAGCTTAGTGGGCGGTACGCAGTATTTT
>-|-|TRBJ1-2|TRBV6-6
CASTAWRGENGYTF
TGTGCCAGCACCGCGTGGAGGGGGGAGAATGGCTACACCTTC
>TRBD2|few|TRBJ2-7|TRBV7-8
CASSLVLASGEQYF
TGTGCCAGCAGCTTAGTACTAGCGTCGGGCGAGCAGTACTTC
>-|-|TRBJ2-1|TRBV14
CASSQGFQGEQFF
TGTGCCAGCAGCCAAGGGTTCCAGGGTGAGCAGTTCTTC
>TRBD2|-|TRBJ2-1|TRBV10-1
CASSRLADQNEQFF
TGCGCCAGCAGTCGGCTAGCGGACCAAAATGAGCAGTTCTTC
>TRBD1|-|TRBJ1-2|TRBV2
CASSAGQTNYGYTF
TGTGCCAGCAGTGCGGGACAGACCAACTATGGCTACACCTTC
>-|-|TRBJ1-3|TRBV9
CASSVEHFGNTIYF
TGTGCCAGCAGCGTAGAGCATTTTGGAAACACCATATATTTT
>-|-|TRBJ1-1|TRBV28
CASRFGDLNTEAFF
TGTGCCAGCAGATTCGGGGACCTTAACACTGAAGCTTTCTTT
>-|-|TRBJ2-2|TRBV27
CAIGPRFANTGELFF
TGTGCCATCGGCCCCAGGTTCGCGAACACCGGGGAGCTGTTTTTT
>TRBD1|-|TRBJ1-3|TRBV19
CASGQVTTGGTIYF
TGTGCCAGTGGACAGGTGACTACTGGAGGCACCATATATTTT
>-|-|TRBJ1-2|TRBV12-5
CASGSPQGGGIGYGYTF
TGTGCTAGTGGCTCACCCCAGGGTGGGGGGATCGGCTATGGCTACACCTTC
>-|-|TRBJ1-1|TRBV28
CASQRLLNTEAFF
TGTGCCAGCCAACGTCTGCTGAACACTGAAGCTTTCTTT
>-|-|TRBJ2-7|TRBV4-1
CASSQASGTAAYEQYF
TGCGCCAGCAGCCAAGCTTCCGGGACGGCGGCCTACGAGCAGTACTTC
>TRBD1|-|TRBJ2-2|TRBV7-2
CASTDRGRNTGELFF
TGTGCCAGCACTGACAGGGGAAGAAACACCGGGGAGCTGTTTTTT
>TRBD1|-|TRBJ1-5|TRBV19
CASSIGGGHQPQHF
TGTGCCAGTAGTATTGGAGGGGGCCATCAGCCCCAGCATTTT
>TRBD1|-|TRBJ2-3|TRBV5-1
CASSFKGAQADTQYF
TGCGCCAGCAGCTTCAAGGGGGCGCAGGCAGATACGCAGTATTTT
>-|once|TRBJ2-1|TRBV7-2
CASSSASYNEQFF
TGTGCCAGCAGCTCCGCTTCCTACAATGAGCAGTTCTTC
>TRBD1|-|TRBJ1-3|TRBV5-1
CASSHSGTGAGNTIYF
TGCGCCAGCAGCCACTCCGGGACAGGGGCTGGAAACACCATATATTTT
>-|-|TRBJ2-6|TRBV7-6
CASSLYTGPGANVLTF
TGTGCCAGCAGCTTATATACCGGACCTGGGGCCAACGTCCTGACTTTC